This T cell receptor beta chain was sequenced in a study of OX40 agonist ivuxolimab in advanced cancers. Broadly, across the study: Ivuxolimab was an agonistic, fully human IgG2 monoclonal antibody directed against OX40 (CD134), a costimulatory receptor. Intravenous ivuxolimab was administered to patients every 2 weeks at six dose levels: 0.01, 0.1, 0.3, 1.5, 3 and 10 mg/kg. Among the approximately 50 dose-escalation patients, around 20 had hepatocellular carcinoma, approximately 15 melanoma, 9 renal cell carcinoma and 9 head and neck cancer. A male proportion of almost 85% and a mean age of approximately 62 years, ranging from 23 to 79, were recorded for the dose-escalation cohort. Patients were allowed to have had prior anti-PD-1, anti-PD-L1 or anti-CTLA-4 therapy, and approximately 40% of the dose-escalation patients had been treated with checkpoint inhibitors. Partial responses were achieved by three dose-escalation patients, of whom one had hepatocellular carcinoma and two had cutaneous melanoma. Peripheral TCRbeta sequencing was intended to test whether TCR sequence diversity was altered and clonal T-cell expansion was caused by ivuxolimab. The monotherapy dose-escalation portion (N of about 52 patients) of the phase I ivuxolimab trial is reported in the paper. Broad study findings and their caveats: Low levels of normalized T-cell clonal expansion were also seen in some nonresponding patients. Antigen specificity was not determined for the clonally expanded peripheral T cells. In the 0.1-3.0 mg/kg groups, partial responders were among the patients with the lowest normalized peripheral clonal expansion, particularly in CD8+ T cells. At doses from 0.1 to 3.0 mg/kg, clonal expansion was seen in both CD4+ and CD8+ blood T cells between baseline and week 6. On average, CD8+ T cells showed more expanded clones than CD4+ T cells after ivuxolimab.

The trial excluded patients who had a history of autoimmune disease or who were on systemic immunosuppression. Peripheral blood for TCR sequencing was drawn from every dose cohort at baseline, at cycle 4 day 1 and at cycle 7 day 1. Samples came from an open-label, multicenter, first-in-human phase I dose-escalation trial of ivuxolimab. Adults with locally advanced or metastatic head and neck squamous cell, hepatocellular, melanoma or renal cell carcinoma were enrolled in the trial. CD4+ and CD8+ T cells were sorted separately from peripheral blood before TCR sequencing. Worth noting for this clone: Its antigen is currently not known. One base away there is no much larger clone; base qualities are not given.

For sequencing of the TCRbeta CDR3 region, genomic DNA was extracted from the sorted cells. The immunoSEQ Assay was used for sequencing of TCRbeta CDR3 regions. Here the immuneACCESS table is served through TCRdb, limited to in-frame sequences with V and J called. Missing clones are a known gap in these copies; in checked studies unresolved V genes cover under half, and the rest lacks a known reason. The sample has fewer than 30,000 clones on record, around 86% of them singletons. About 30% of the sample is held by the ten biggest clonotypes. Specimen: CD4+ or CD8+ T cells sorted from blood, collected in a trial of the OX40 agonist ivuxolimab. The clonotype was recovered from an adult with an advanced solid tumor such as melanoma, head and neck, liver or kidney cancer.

This receptor carries the CDR3 CASSTNRVETQYF. The sequenced DNA: TGTGCCAGCAGCACAAACAGGGTGGAGACCCAGTACTTC. This receptor chain uses TRBV11-3 and TRBJ2-5; perhaps TRBD1 is the D gene, with 6 bases matching. Including cysteine and phenylalanine, the CDR3 has 13 amino acids. Of the read, only the CDR3 DNA is kept; its 39 bases are in frame from base 1. CDR1 and CDR2 are read off the germline V gene as SGHNT and YENEEA. V loses 5 bases, J loses 5 bases, and the germline ends lie 12 bases apart.